One and the same sample provided the 13 T cell receptor beta chains below, sequenced in a study of cytotoxic CD8 clonotypes in ibrutinib-treated CLL. The table came from immunoSEQ multiplex PCR; TCRdb's copy has only in-frame clones and leaves some out. The sample yields more than 200,000 clones, 70% seen once. Sample: PBMCs, taken after 24 months of ibrutinib treatment. These receptors were collected from a human donor with chronic lymphocytic leukemia.

The chain couples TRBV11-3 to TRBJ2-7; a weak D match, TRBD2 (6 bases). CDR3 length: 13 residues. Trimming removed 0 bases from V and 6 bases from J, with 9 bases in between. Germline CDR1 SGHNT, CDR2 YENEEA. In DNA, the CDR3 is TGTGCCAGCAGCTTAGATTTAGCGGCCGAGCAGTACTTC. The encoded protein is CASSLDLAAEQYF.

The rearrangement links TRBV5-4 to TRBJ2-7; D possibly corresponds to TRBD1 (5 bases). Between the trimmed V and J ends, which lost 0 bases and 6 bases, there was a span of 16 bases. The CDR3 is made up of 15 amino acids. Per the germline V gene, CDR1 is SGHNT and CDR2 is YYREEE (reference sequence). CDR3 amino acids: CASSLDSQGVSEQYF. The CDR3 DNA reads as TGTGCCAGCAGCTTGGACAGCCAAGGGGTGTCCGAGCAGTACTTC.

There are a few counts of this clone. The chain links TRBV7-2 to TRBJ2-2; D ambiguous. V was shortened by 2 bases and J by 6 bases, with 4 bases between the two germline ends. Per the germline V gene, CDR1 is SGHTA and CDR2 is FQGNSA. The CDR3 runs 12 residues. The CDR3 nucleotides read TGTGCCAGCAGCTTACCCCCCGGGGAGCTGTTTTTT. This translates into CASSLPPGELFF.

This clone was observed once. The V and J genes are TRBV28 and TRBJ2-7, with 12 bases that match TRBD1. The V and J ends lost 6 bases and 6 bases, in that order; junction bases with no gene match: 12. The CDR3 is made up of 16 amino acids. Germline-derived CDR1 and CDR2 are MDHEN and SYDVKM. Here the CDR3 DNA reads TGTGCCAGCAGCTCCCCGGGAGGGACAGGGGGCTCCGAGCAGTACTTC. Its protein is CASSSPGGTGGSEQYF.

This sequence joins TRBV29-1 and TRBJ1-2; D is perhaps TRBD1 (6 bases). Trimming took off 4 bases at V and 8 bases at J, with 17 bases between the two ends. The length of the CDR3 is 13 residues. Germline V gene lookup returns CDR1 SQVTM and CDR2 ANQGSEA. CDR3 nucleotides: TGCAGCGTTGCACAGGGTGGTGTATTCGGCTACACCTTC. It specifies CSVAQGGVFGYTF.

The rearrangement links TRBV6-5 to TRBJ2-7; TRBD1 matches at 8 bases. The germline CDR1 and CDR2 sequences are MNHEY and SVGAGI. The junction had 4 bases not matched to a gene; V was cut back by 6 bases and J by 6 bases. CDR3 size: 12 residues. The CDR3 sequence is CASRRTGSEQYF. The CDR3 region has the DNA TGTGCCAGCAGAAGGACAGGGTCCGAGCAGTACTTC.

V is TRBV9 and J is TRBJ1-2; D is unresolved. V lost 2 bases and J 0 bases, leaving 5 bases between the germline ends. This CDR3 is built from 13 residues. Germline assignment: CDR1 SGDLS and CDR2 YYNGEE. The CDR3 coding sequence is TGTGCCAGCAGCGTTACATCTAACTATGGCTACACCTTC. It translates to CASSVTSNYGYTF.

This clone was observed a few times. The chain combines TRBV6-6 with TRBJ1-2; 9 nucleotides line up with TRBD1. The CDR3 sequence is 14 residues long. With V trimmed by 2 bases and J by 5 bases, 3 bases remained unmatched. Germline CDR1 is MNHNY and CDR2 is SVGAGI (reference sequence). CDR3 region: CASSYPTGGYGYTF. The DNA of the CDR3 is TGTGCCAGCAGTTACCCGACAGGGGGGTATGGCTACACCTTC.

This clone was seen a handful of times. The genes are TRBV6-5 and TRBJ2-7; D is unresolved. Germline V gene data show CDR1 as MNHEY and CDR2 as SVGAGI. The length of the CDR3 is 14 residues. The ends were cut back, 2 bases at V and 2 bases at J, with 10 bases in the middle. CDR3 in DNA: TGTGCCAGCAGTTACGGTCCTAGAACCTACGAGCAGTACTTC. The encoded protein is CASSYGPRTYEQYF.

CDR3 amino acids: CASSTGRWNTEAFF. The CDR3 region has the DNA TGTGCCAGTAGCACGGGGCGATGGAACACTGAAGCTTTCTTT. V is TRBV19 and J is TRBJ1-1, with a possible D match to TRBD1 (5 bases). Trimming took 6 bases from V and 1 from J, leaving 12 bases between them. This CDR3 is 14 amino acids long. CDR1 is LNHDA, CDR2 SQIVND, per germline (reference sequence).

The chain joins TRBV19 to TRBJ2-5, with a tentative D call TRBD1 (6 bases). This CDR3 contains 16 residues. The ends were cut back, 5 bases at V and 5 bases at J, with 21 bases in the middle. CDR1 is LNHDA, CDR2 SQIVND, per germline (reference sequence). Here the CDR3 DNA reads TGTGCCAGTAGTCGGGGTTGGGGGCCTTCAGGGGAGACCCAGTACTTC. Residues: CASSRGWGPSGETQYF.

This chain uses TRBV27 with TRBJ2-6; D is ambiguous. The CDR3 spans 13 residues. Germline CDR1 reads MNHEY; CDR2 reads SMNVEV (reference sequence). Trimming took 5 bases from V and 4 from J, leaving 6 bases between them. CDR3 amino acids: CASSRPGANVLTF. In nucleotides, the CDR3 is TGTGCCAGCAGTCGACCGGGGGCCAACGTCCTGACTTTC. Full variable domain (remainder filled in from reference TRBV27 and TRBJ2-6): EAQVTQNPRYLITVTGKKLTVTCSQNMNHEYMSWYRQDPGLGLRQIYYSMNVEVTDKGDVPEGYKVSRKEKRNFPLILESPSPNQTSLYFCASSRPGANVLTFGAGSRLTVL.

This rearrangement joins TRBV6-5 to TRBJ2-1; D possibly corresponds to TRBD2 (5 bases). CDR3 length: 13 residues. With 2 bases removed from V and 10 bases from J, the gap between germline ends came to 12 bases. Per the germline V gene, CDR1 is MNHEY and CDR2 is SVGAGI. CDR3 loop: CASSYSGSTEQFF. CDR3 nucleotide sequence: TGTGCCAGCAGTTACAGCGGCTCCACCGAGCAGTTCTTC.